The 17 T cell receptor beta chains presented below share a single source sample, sequenced in a study of T-cell reconstitution after alpha-beta-depleted transplantation in children. Unique molecular identifiers were used in preparing the TCRbeta library. TCRdb reprocessed the PCR reads via MiXCR and lists one record per CDR3 protein. The top ten hold approximately 6.2% of the sample, which has hundreds of thousands of distinct CDR3 sequences, 8% to 10% seen once. The specimen was PBMCs from the stem cell graft donor, collected from the stem cell graft. The receptors shown here come from a human donor who donated a stem cell graft to a child with acute lymphoblastic leukemia.

The chain is built from TRBV12-3 or TRBV12-4 and TRBJ2-1; TRBD1 matches at 10 bases. The CDR3 loop spans 15 amino acids. The trim removed 5 bases at V and 5 bases at J, leaving 6 bases unmatched. CDR3 DNA sequence: TGTGCCAGCAGTCCGGAGGACAGGGGGGACAATGAGCAGTTCTTC. Its translation is CASSPEDRGDNEQFF.

The chain recombines TRBV29-1 with TRBJ2-1, with TRBD2 as a possible D gene (6 bases). Germline CDR1 is SQVTM and CDR2 is ANQGSEA. The ends were cut back, 4 bases at V and 5 bases at J, with 15 bases in the middle. CDR3 length: 14 amino acids. The CDR3 region has the DNA TGCAGCGTTGTGGGGGGACGAATCGACAATGAGCAGTTCTTC. Translating gives CSVVGGRIDNEQFF.

The chain is built from TRBV27 and TRBJ2-7, with D tentatively TRBD1 or TRBD2 (6 bases each). Deletions cut 5 bases from V and 0 bases from J, with 17 bases between. Germline values: CDR1 MNHEY, CDR2 SMNVEV (reference sequence). This CDR3 contains 16 residues. CDR3 bases: TGTGCCAGCAGTCCCAGGGGCGGGACGTACTCCTACGAGCAGTACTTC. As protein: CASSPRGGTYSYEQYF.

The table lists this clonotype with many counts. The J gene is TRBJ2-1, the V gene TRBV6-2 or TRBV6-3; the D gene is possibly TRBD1 (5 bases). Per germline, CDR1 MNHEY and CDR2 SVGEGT. The CDR3 contains 12 residues. The V gene lost 5 bases and the J gene lost 9 bases, with 11 bases spanning the gap. The CDR3 loop is CASSHRPGEQFF. CDR3 nucleotides: TGTGCCAGCAGTCACAGGCCTGGTGAGCAGTTCTTC.

This rearrangement joins TRBV6-5 to TRBJ2-7, with a possible D match to TRBD2 (5 bases). Between the trimmed V and J ends, which lost 8 bases and 3 bases, there was a span of 14 bases. Germline values: CDR1 MNHEY, CDR2 SVGAGI. The CDR3 runs to 13 residues. In nucleotides, the CDR3 is TGTGCCAGCGAGTTCGCGGCGGGCTACGAGCAGTACTTC. Residues: CASEFAAGYEQYF.

This clonotype was found a few times. The gene calls are TRBV10-2 and TRBJ1-5; D is perhaps TRBD1 (5 bases). Per germline, CDR1 WSHSY and CDR2 SAAADI. This CDR3 comprises 14 residues. Trimming removed 6 bases at V and 2 bases at J, with 11 bases between. The CDR3, as DNA: TGCGCCAGCAGCAGGGCTAGGGGCAATCAGCCCCAGCATTTT. It specifies CASSRARGNQPQHF.

This chain uses TRBV6-5 with TRBJ1-1; D gene unclear. The V end was cut by 2 bases, the J end by 0 bases, with 7 bases between. Germline V gene sequence: CDR1 MNHEY, CDR2 SVGAGI. The length of the CDR3 is 14 residues. CDR3 bases: TGTGCCAGCAGTTACCCGGGTATGAACACTGAAGCTTTCTTT. The encoded protein is CASSYPGMNTEAFF.

This clonotype was found a few times. This may be a read error: a much more frequent sequence differs by one nucleotide. This CDR3 reads CASSVAGGNTGELFF. In DNA, the CDR3 is TGTGCCAGCAGCGTAGCGGGGGGGAACACCGGGGAGCTGTTTTTT. This chain joins TRBV11-2 and TRBJ2-2, with 10 bases that match TRBD2. This CDR3 is built from 15 residues. Germline trimming cut 5 bases from V and 1 base from J; bases unmatched to any gene: 1. The germline V gene encodes CDR1 SGHAT and CDR2 FQNNGV.

There are many counts of this clonotype. The chain combines TRBV5-6 with TRBJ2-5; 7 nucleotides agree with TRBD1. The CDR3 has 12 amino acids. The germline V gene encodes CDR1 SGHDT and CDR2 YYEEEE. Trimming removed 7 bases from V and 2 bases from J; junction bases left unmatched: 2. CDR3 nucleotide sequence: TGTGCCAGCGGGACAGATCAAGAGACCCAGTACTTC. It is translated as CASGTDQETQYF.

This clonotype was counted many times. The chain links TRBV21-1 to TRBJ2-5; the table gives TRBD1 as D, unverified against the DNA. TRBV21-1 is noted as a pseudogene. CDR3 length equals 15 residues. CDR3 region: CASSKRGADQETQYF. CDR3 nucleotides: TGTGCCAGCAGCAAACGGGGGGCGGACCAAGAGACCCAGTACTTC.

This clonotype has only a few counts. This chain links TRBV20-1 with TRBJ2-7, with 8 bases matching TRBD1. This CDR3 comprises 16 residues. V lost 1 base to trimming and J lost 3 bases; unmatched junction nucleotides: 11. Germline-derived CDR1 and CDR2 are DFQATT and SNEGSKA (reference sequence). The CDR3 sequence: CSARVRGQLTLYEQYF. CDR3 DNA sequence: TGCAGTGCTAGAGTCAGGGGGCAACTAACTCTCTACGAGCAGTACTTC.

This clonotype was counted a few times. V usage is TRBV6-5 and J usage is TRBJ1-3; the match to TRBD1 covers 8 bases. V shed 4 bases, J shed 6 bases, and the junction held 17 bases outside the gene matches. Germline V CDR1 and CDR2: MNHEY, SVGAGI. The CDR3 is 18 residues long. The CDR3: CASSSARTDRGRQNTIYF. As DNA, the CDR3 is TGTGCCAGCAGTTCCGCTAGAACCGACAGGGGAAGGCAAAACACCATATATTTT.

This clonotype was seen at least ten times. The chain joins TRBV6-5 to TRBJ1-1; 8 bases are shared with TRBD1. Germline lookup yields CDR1 MNHEY and CDR2 SVGAGI. V shed 6 bases and J 7 bases; nucleotides not matched to a gene: 7. This CDR3 comprises 13 residues. CDR3 in amino acids: CASRRTTGGEAFF. The CDR3 DNA reads as TGTGCCAGCAGGCGAACTACAGGGGGTGAAGCTTTCTTT.

This clonotype has a handful of counts. The gene calls are TRBV15 and TRBJ1-5; no definite D call. The CDR3 spans 15 residues. V was shortened by 4 bases and J by 7 bases, with 17 bases between the two germline ends. Germline V gives CDR1 LNHNV, CDR2 YYDKDF (reference sequence). CDR3 region: CATSKEIGGGQPQHF. CDR3 bases: TGTGCCACCAGCAAAGAGATAGGAGGAGGACAGCCCCAGCATTTT. The variable domain in full, with the rest retrieved from reference TRBV15 and TRBJ1-5, is DAMVIQNPRYQVTQFGKPVTLSCSQTLNHNVMYWYQQKSSQAPKLLFHYYDKDFNNEADTPDNFQSRRPNTSFCFLDIRSPGLGDTAMYLCATSKEIGGGQPQHFGDGTRLSIL.

The rearrangement joins TRBV18 to TRBJ1-3; a weak D match, TRBD1 (6 bases). Per the germline V gene, CDR1 is KGHSH and CDR2 is LQKENI. The CDR3 is 16 residues long. Trimming left V 5 bases short and J 0 bases short, with 14 bases between. CDR3 protein: CASSTRQESSGNTIYF. CDR3 nucleotides: TGTGCCAGCTCAACACGACAGGAATCCTCTGGAAACACCATATATTTT.

This rearrangement joins TRBV9 to TRBJ2-1, with 8 bases aligning to TRBD1. Looked up from germline, CDR1 is SGDLS and CDR2 is YYNGEE. With 1 base clipped from V and 6 bases from J, the junction kept 6 bases outside the gene matches. CDR3 length equals 15 residues. DNA of the CDR3: TGTGCCAGCAGCGTATGGCAGGGGGCCCGCAATGAGCAGTTCTTC. Encoded protein: CASSVWQGARNEQFF. The full variable domain, with the rest looked up from reference TRBV9 and TRBJ2-1, is DSGVTQTPKHLITATGQRVTLRCSPRSGDLSVYWYQQSLDQGLQFLIQYYNGEERAKGNILERFSAQQFPDLHSELNLSSLELGDSALYFCASSVWQGARNEQFFGPGTRLTVL.

J is TRBJ1-5 and V is TRBV7-6; 10 nucleotides align to TRBD1. The CDR3 extends over 16 amino acids. Trimming removed 5 bases from V and 3 bases from J; junction bases left unmatched: 7. Germline assignment: CDR1 SGHVS and CDR2 FNYEAQ. The CDR3, as DNA: TGTGCCAGCAGCCCCGGACAGGGGGATCTCAATCAGCCCCAGCATTTT. This codes for CASSPGQGDLNQPQHF.